This T cell receptor beta chain was captured by sequencing in a study of T cell responses to AZD1222 COVID-19 vaccine. Findings and limits, study-wide: Variant regions that are unmutated are reportedly the target of nearly half of spike-specific TCRs. Vaccine-associated CD4 TCRs ranged over spike, dominating at 160-218 and 743-854.

The germline V gene encodes CDR1 SGHNT and CDR2 YYREEE (reference sequence). J lost 6 bases, V lost 4 bases, and 5 bases had no gene match. The CDR3 spans 13 residues. A word on this clone: As yet, its antigen is unknown.

Produced via immunoSEQ multiplex PCR; TCRdb's table is partial and in-frame only. The sample has about 70,000 clones, about nine tenths seen once; the top ten hold more than 2.5%. The TCR originated in an adult who received the AZD1222 COVID-19 vaccine. Sequencing used peripheral blood, obtained 28 days after the second AZD1222 dose. The chain recombines TRBV5-4 with TRBJ1-1, with 8 nucleotides matching TRBD1. Written as DNA, the CDR3 is TGTGCCAGCAGCAGAGGACAGGGCGCTGAAGCTTTCTTT. The encoded protein is CASSRGQGAEAFF.